Listed below are T cell receptor beta chains from one sample, sequenced in a study of T cell responses to AZD1222 COVID-19 vaccine. Sequencing used immunoSEQ multiplex PCR; TCRdb keeps in-frame clones, though not all of them. This table holds about 180,000 clones, 75% to 95% found once. The sample was peripheral blood, taken on day 0 of AZD1222 vaccination. The receptors originated from an adult in good health. Each CDR3 is given with its conserved first and last residue. D genes are given only for firm matches. Rows give clone size only sometimes, using once, few, many, or a class for an expanded clone.

>NA|TRBJ2-7|TRBV4-1|NA
TGCGCCAGCAGCCAAGCTGGTGACTACGAGCAGTACTTC
CASSQAGDYEQYF
>NA|TRBJ1-1|TRBV5-1|NA
TGCGCCAGCACCCCGGGCTTGACCTACACTGAAGCTTTCTTT
CASTPGLTYTEAFF
>NA|TRBJ1-6|TRBV5-1|TRBD1
TGCGCCAGCAGCTTAGGACAGGGTGGTTCACCCCTCCACTTT
CASSLGQGGSPLHF
>NA|TRBJ2-7|TRBV5-4|TRBD2
TGTGCCAGCAGCCCGACTAGCTCGGACGAGCAGTACTTC
CASSPTSSDEQYF
>NA|TRBJ2-3|TRBV7-3|NA
TGTGCCAGCAGCTTAACGGGCTACAGAGGCACAGATACGCAGTATTTT
CASSLTGYRGTDTQYF
>NA|TRBJ2-7|TRBV5-4|NA
TGTGCCAGCAGAACCGCAGGGGTGATGGGGGAGCAGTACTTC
CASRTAGVMGEQYF
>NA|TRBJ1-6|TRBV7-2|NA
TGTGCCAGCAGCGTGTACCAGGCCTCTCCGAATTCACCCCTCCACTTT
CASSVYQASPNSPLHF
>once|TRBJ2-3|TRBV2|NA
TGTGCCAGCAAGGAGGGGGGGTCAAATACGCAGTATTTT
CASKEGGSNTQYF
>NA|TRBJ2-7|TRBV27|TRBD1
TGTGCCAGCAGTTCAATTTCCGGGACAGCCCTCTACGAGCAGTACTTC
CASSSISGTALYEQYF
>once|TRBJ2-7|TRBV19|TRBD2
TGTGCCAACTCGCGACCGGGACTAGCCTTAAGCTACGAGCAGTACTTC
CANSRPGLALSYEQYF
>few|TRBJ2-2|TRBV7-2|TRBD2
TGTGCCAGCAGCAGGACGGGAGGAGGCACCGGGGAGCTGTTTTTT
CASSRTGGGTGELFF
>NA|TRBJ1-6|TRBV28|NA
TGTGCCAGCAGCCTCGGCGTGGGGGTCAATAATTCACCCCTCCACTTT
CASSLGVGVNNSPLHF
>NA|TRBJ2-1|TRBV2|NA
TGTGCCAGCAGTTATAACAATGAGCAGTTCTTC
CASSYNNEQFF
>NA|TRBJ1-6|TRBV6-2/TRBV6-3|NA
TGTGCCAGCAGTTACGATTCACCCCTCCACTTT
CASSYDSPLHF
>NA|TRBJ2-2|TRBV5-1|NA
TGCGCCAGCAGCCAAACTAGTGCCACCGGGGAGCTGTTTTTT
CASSQTSATGELFF
>NA|TRBJ2-7|TRBV7-2|NA
TGTGCCAGCATCCTGGGGTGGGGGAGCTACGAGCAGTACTTC
CASILGWGSYEQYF
>NA|TRBJ2-1|TRBV18|NA
TGTGCCAGCTCACTGCTCCGGTATCCTCAGGGATTTCATGAGCAGTTCTTC
CASSLLRYPQGFHEQFF
>NA|TRBJ2-1|TRBV29-1|TRBD1
TGCAGCGCCTACAGGGGTAACCGCTACAATGAGCAGTTCTTC
CSAYRGNRYNEQFF
>NA|TRBJ1-4|TRBV28|NA
TGTGCCAGCAGTTCCCCGGGGTCCACTAATGAAAAACTGTTTTTT
CASSSPGSTNEKLFF
>NA|TRBJ1-2|TRBV5-5|TRBD1
TGTGCCAGCAGCTTGGAGACAGGGGGCGGGTATGGCTACACCTTC
CASSLETGGGYGYTF
>NA|TRBJ1-3|TRBV19|TRBD1
TGTGCCAGTAGTAACAGGGACAGCGGAAACACCATATATTTT
CASSNRDSGNTIYF
>NA|TRBJ1-5|TRBV4-3|NA
TGCGCCAGCAGCCTCCCCCCTACCGGCAATCAGCCCCAGCATTTT
CASSLPPTGNQPQHF
>once|TRBJ2-2|TRBV19|NA
TGTGCCAGTAGTACAGGGGGGACGAACACCGGGGAGCTGTTTTTT
CASSTGGTNTGELFF
>NA|TRBJ1-2|TRBV3-1/TRBV3-2|TRBD1
TGTGCCAGCAGCCCCGGGACAGACAAAGCCCGGGACTATGGCTACACCTTC
CASSPGTDKARDYGYTF
>NA|TRBJ1-1|TRBV7-9|NA
TGTGCCAGCAGCTTTGGAATGAACACTGAAGCTTTCTTT
CASSFGMNTEAFF
>NA|TRBJ1-5|TRBV2|NA
TGTGCCAGCAGCGCCACTAGTGGTTTGGGTCAGCCCCAGCATTTT
CASSATSGLGQPQHF
>once|TRBJ2-5|TRBV3-1/TRBV3-2|TRBD2
TGTGCCAGCAGCCAAGATAGCCTAGCGGGGAGGACCCAGTACTTC
CASSQDSLAGRTQYF
>few|TRBJ1-4|TRBV28|NA
TGTGCCAGCAACAGCAACCCAGGGAGCAAACTGTTTTTT
CASNSNPGSKLFF
>NA|TRBJ2-7|TRBV9|NA
TGTGCCAGCAGCGAGACAGGGACTAGCTCCTACGAGCAGTACTTC
CASSETGTSSYEQYF
>NA|TRBJ2-3|TRBV19|NA
TGTGCCAGTAGTGCCCAGGGACGGTATCTAGATACGCAGTATTTT
CASSAQGRYLDTQYF
>NA|TRBJ2-3|TRBV10-2|NA
TGCGCCAGCAGTGAGACAGATACGCAGTATTTT
CASSETDTQYF
>once|TRBJ1-2|TRBV4-1|TRBD1
TGCGCCAGCAGCCAAGCGACGACAGGGAACTATGGCTACACCTTC
CASSQATTGNYGYTF
>NA|TRBJ2-6|TRBV2|NA
TGTGCCAGCAGCCCCAGAGGCTCTGGGGCCAACGTCCTGACTTTC
CASSPRGSGANVLTF
>NA|TRBJ1-1|TRBV6-1|NA
TGTGCCAGCAGTGAAGCTCCGGGAGAATCTGAAGCTTTCTTT
CASSEAPGESEAFF
>once|TRBJ1-2|TRBV6-4|TRBD1
TGTGCCAGCAGTCAACAACCGGGACAGGGCTATGGCTACACCTTC
CASSQQPGQGYGYTF
>NA|TRBJ1-6|TRBV15|TRBD1
TGTGCCACCAGCAGGGACAGGGGCGATAATTCACCCCTCCACTTT
CATSRDRGDNSPLHF
>NA|TRBJ2-5|TRBV5-5|NA
TGTGCCAGCAGCTTACGGGTTAGCGAGATCCAAGAGACCCAGTACTTC
CASSLRVSEIQETQYF
>NA|TRBJ2-5|TRBV6-5|TRBD2
TGTGCCAGCAGTTACGGGGTAGCGGGGGCCCAAGAGACCCAGTACTTC
CASSYGVAGAQETQYF
>once|TRBJ1-2|TRBV19|TRBD1
TGTGCCAGTAGCTTCCGGGACAGGGCCTATGGCTACACCTTC
CASSFRDRAYGYTF
>NA|TRBJ2-7|TRBV7-2|TRBD1
TGTGCCAGCAGCTTAGGGACAGGGCCTCCTCGCTACGAGCAGTACTTC
CASSLGTGPPRYEQYF
>NA|TRBJ1-6|TRBV5-1|NA
TGCGCCAGCAGCGCATCCGGGGGGGGACATCTTAATTCACCCCTCCACTTT
CASSASGGGHLNSPLHF
>NA|TRBJ1-2|TRBV5-4|NA
TGTGCCAGCAGCCCGGGGGCGACCTATGGCTACACCTTC
CASSPGATYGYTF
>NA|TRBJ1-6|TRBV28|NA
TGTGCCAGCAGTTTATTGGGGGGGCCCTATAATTCACCCCTCCACTTT
CASSLLGGPYNSPLHF
>NA|TRBJ1-3|TRBV27|NA
TGTGCCAGCAGAACAGCCTCTGGAAACACCATATATTTT
CASRTASGNTIYF
>few|TRBJ1-5|TRBV9|NA
TGTGCCAGCAGCGTAGGACACGATAGCAATCAGCCCCAGCATTTT
CASSVGHDSNQPQHF
>NA|TRBJ2-3|TRBV2|NA
TGTGCCAGCAGTGAAAGTATAGGGACAGATACGCAGTATTTT
CASSESIGTDTQYF
>NA|TRBJ1-2|TRBV27|NA
TGTGCCAGCAGTCCTCTACTAAGGGGATCGGGTGGCTACACCTTC
CASSPLLRGSGGYTF
>NA|TRBJ1-1|TRBV28|NA
TGTGCCAGCAGGAGCGGCAGAACCACTGAAGCTTTCTTT
CASRSGRTTEAFF
>NA|TRBJ2-7|TRBV12-3/TRBV12-4|NA
TGTGCCAGCAGAATGGAGGACGAGCAGTACTTC
CASRMEDEQYF
>NA|TRBJ1-2|TRBV5-1|NA
TGCGCCAGCAGCTTGGACGGTAACTATGGCTACACCTTC
CASSLDGNYGYTF
>NA|TRBJ1-3|TRBV9|TRBD1
TGTGCCAGCAGCCCCCGGGACAGGGGACTCGCTGGAAACACCATATATTTT
CASSPRDRGLAGNTIYF
>once|TRBJ1-4|TRBV5-1|NA
TGCGCCAGCAGCTTGAACAGCGCGGGTGCAACTAATGAAAAACTGTTTTTT
CASSLNSAGATNEKLFF
>NA|TRBJ2-3|TRBV13|NA
TGTGCCAGCAGTCGACTCGGCCGGGGGCCGGTCATTACAGATACGCAGTATTTT
CASSRLGRGPVITDTQYF
>NA|TRBJ2-7|TRBV2|NA
TGTGCTTCGCAACGCTCTCCGGGACACCTCTACGAGCAGTACTTC
CASQRSPGHLYEQYF